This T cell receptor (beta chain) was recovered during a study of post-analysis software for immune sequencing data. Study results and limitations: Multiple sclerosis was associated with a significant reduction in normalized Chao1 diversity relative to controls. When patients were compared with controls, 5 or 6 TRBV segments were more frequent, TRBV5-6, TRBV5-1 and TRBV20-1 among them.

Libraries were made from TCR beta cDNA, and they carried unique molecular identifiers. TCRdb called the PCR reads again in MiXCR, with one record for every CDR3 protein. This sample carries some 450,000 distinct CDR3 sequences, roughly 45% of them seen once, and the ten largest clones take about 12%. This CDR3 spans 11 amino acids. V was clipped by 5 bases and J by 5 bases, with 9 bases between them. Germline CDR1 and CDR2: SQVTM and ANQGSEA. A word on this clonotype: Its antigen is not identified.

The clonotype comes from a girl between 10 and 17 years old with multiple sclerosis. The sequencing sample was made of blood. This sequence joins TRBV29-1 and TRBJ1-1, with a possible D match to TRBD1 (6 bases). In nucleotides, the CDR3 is TGCAGCGTTAACAGGGTTACTGAAGCTTTCTTT. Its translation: CSVNRVTEAFF.